The 27 T cell receptor beta chains reported below all come from one sample, sequenced in a study of cytomegalovirus exposure and HLA in healthy donors. The primer mix had 60 Vbeta and 13 Jbeta primers. Generated by immunoSEQ multiplex PCR, the TCRdb table keeps only in-frame clones and is missing some. This table holds 220,000 or so clones, around 73% found once. Material: PBMCs. These receptors were collected from a male donor in good health and CMV-seronegative.

As to this clone: The junction departs from germline at one end; a sequencing error may be responsible. The chain uses TRBV18 and TRBJ2-7; TRBD1 matches at 7 bases. This CDR3 region has 12 residues. Per the germline V gene, CDR1 is KGHSH and CDR2 is LQKENI. The CDR3 DNA reads TGTGCCAGCTCCGACAATCGACAGGGCGCAAACTTC. It yields the protein CASSDNRQGANF. Combining the CDR3 with reference TRBV18 and TRBJ2-7 gives the whole variable domain NAGVMQNPRHLVRRRGQEARLRCSPMKGHSHVYWYRQLPEEGLKFMVYLQKENIIDESGMPKERFSAEFPKEGPSILRIQQVVRGDSAAYFCASSDNRQGANFGPGTRLTVT.

The chain uses TRBV27 and TRBJ2-3; D is perhaps TRBD2 (5 bases). The CDR3 has 18 residues. Per germline, CDR1 MNHEY and CDR2 SMNVEV (reference sequence). V was shortened by 0 bases and J by 0 bases, with 16 bases between the two germline ends. The CDR3 is CASSLSSWLTGSTDTQYF. The DNA of the CDR3 is TGTGCCAGCAGTTTATCGAGTTGGCTCACGGGAAGCACAGATACGCAGTATTTT.

CDR3 bases: TGTGCCAGTAGTATACAGCACGGGTACGAGCAGTACTTC. It yields the protein CASSIQHGYEQYF. V and J are TRBV19 and TRBJ2-7; D call uncertain. CDR1 is LNHDA and CDR2 is SQIVND in the germline V gene (reference sequence). Deletions cut 2 bases from V and 4 bases from J, with 9 bases between. The CDR3 is 13 amino acids.

The V gene is TRBV13, the J gene TRBJ1-1, with D hard to call. CDR1 is PRHDT and CDR2 is FYEKMQ in the germline V gene (reference sequence). The CDR3 spans 14 residues. The ends were cut back, 2 bases at V and 6 bases at J, with 13 bases in the middle. The CDR3 spells CASSLRDRRSEAFF. The DNA for the CDR3 is TGTGCCAGCAGCTTACGAGATCGGAGGTCTGAAGCTTTCTTT. Together with reference TRBV13 and TRBJ1-1, the CDR3 gives the full variable domain: AAGVIQSPRHLIKEKRETATLKCYPIPRHDTVYWYQQGPGQDPQFLISFYEKMQSDKGSIPDRFSAQQFSDYHSELNMSSLELGDSALYFCASSLRDRRSEAFFGQGTRLTVV.

The chain joins TRBV6-5 to TRBJ2-5, with D maybe TRBD2 (6 bases). The CDR3 runs 15 residues. The germline V and J ends were trimmed by 0 bases and 4 bases, with 12 bases remaining between them. Germline CDR1 reads MNHEY; CDR2 reads SVGAGI. The CDR3 spells CASSYSGGSGETQYF. The CDR3 bases are TGTGCCAGCAGTTACTCGGGGGGTTCTGGAGAGACCCAGTACTTC.

This chain joins TRBV9 and TRBJ2-3, with 10 bases that match TRBD2. Germline loops: CDR1 SGDLS, CDR2 YYNGEE. The trim removed 0 bases at V and 6 bases at J, leaving 7 bases unmatched. The CDR3 consists of 16 residues. Written as DNA, the CDR3 is TGTGCCAGCAGCGTAGGGCTAGCGGGAGCGGGTGATACGCAGTATTTT. Its protein is CASSVGLAGAGDTQYF. Full variable domain (missing parts from reference TRBV9 and TRBJ2-3): DSGVTQTPKHLITATGQRVTLRCSPRSGDLSVYWYQQSLDQGLQFLIQYYNGEERAKGNILERFSAQQFPDLHSELNLSSLELGDSALYFCASSVGLAGAGDTQYFGPGTRLTVL.

This clone was picked up a small number of times. This chain joins TRBV30 and TRBJ2-6, with D unresolved. Germline V gives CDR1 GTSNPN, CDR2 SVGIG (reference sequence). V shed 0 bases and J shed 0 bases, with 12 bases lying between them. This CDR3 spans 17 amino acids. CDR3 nucleotides: TGTGCCTGGAGTGTCGGTCGGGTAGACTCTGGGGCCAACGTCCTGACTTTC. Amino acid sequence: CAWSVGRVDSGANVLTF.

The genes are TRBV19 and TRBJ2-6; D is unresolved. Germline values: CDR1 LNHDA, CDR2 SQIVND (reference sequence). The CDR3 has 15 amino acids. Trimming removed 2 bases from V and 0 bases from J, with 5 bases in between. DNA of the CDR3: TGTGCCAGTAGTATAACGAGCTCTGGGGCCAACGTCCTGACTTTC. Translated: CASSITSSGANVLTF.

V is TRBV15 and J is TRBJ2-2, with TRBD1 matching over 11 bases. This CDR3 has 15 residues. Germline assignment: CDR1 LNHNV and CDR2 YYDKDF (reference sequence). V lost 4 bases, J lost 5 bases, and 3 bases stayed unmatched. The CDR3 reads CATSIRDRGTGELFF. CDR3 in DNA: TGTGCCACCAGCATCCGGGACAGGGGGACCGGGGAGCTGTTTTTT.

The rearrangement uses TRBV28 and TRBJ1-5, with D tentatively TRBD1 (5 bases). This CDR3 spans 15 amino acids. Germline CDR1 and CDR2: MDHEN and SYDVKM. Trimming pared 7 bases from V and 1 base from J, leaving 14 bases between. The CDR3 protein is CASTLGRVSNQPQHF. CDR3 nucleotides: TGTGCCAGCACCTTAGGCAGGGTAAGCAATCAGCCCCAGCATTTT.

V gene TRBV18 combines with J gene TRBJ1-2; unclear D gene. The V end lost 2 bases, the J end lost 4 bases, and 8 bases lay between the germline ends. This CDR3 region has 13 residues. Germline loops: CDR1 KGHSH, CDR2 LQKENI. The CDR3 DNA sequence: TGTGCCAGCTCACCAGCGGAAACCTATGGCTACACCTTC. Translating it yields CASSPAETYGYTF.

The chain is built from TRBV19 and TRBJ2-1; the D is unclear. The CDR3 is made up of 11 amino acids. Trimming removed 6 bases at V and 5 bases at J, with 5 bases between. Germline CDR1 is LNHDA and CDR2 is SQIVND (reference sequence). The CDR3 region is CASRSDNEQFF. CDR3 DNA sequence: TGTGCCAGTAGATCGGACAATGAGCAGTTCTTC.

The rearrangement uses TRBV18 and TRBJ2-5; 7 bases fit TRBD1. The trim removed 2 bases at V and 2 bases at J, leaving 5 bases unmatched. This CDR3 is built from 15 residues. CDR1 and CDR2 (germline): KGHSH, LQKENI. This chain's CDR3 is CASSPETGWQETQYF. The CDR3 bases are TGTGCCAGCTCACCAGAGACAGGGTGGCAAGAGACCCAGTACTTC. The variable domain in full, completed from reference TRBV18 and TRBJ2-5, reads NAGVMQNPRHLVRRRGQEARLRCSPMKGHSHVYWYRQLPEEGLKFMVYLQKENIIDESGMPKERFSAEFPKEGPSILRIQQVVRGDSAAYFCASSPETGWQETQYFGPGTRLLVL.

This chain joins TRBV11-2 and TRBJ1-5, with D possibly TRBD1 on 5 matching bases. This CDR3 region has 17 residues. V was pared by 0 bases and J by 5 bases, with 17 bases between. Germline-derived CDR1 and CDR2 are SGHAT and FQNNGV. The CDR3 sequence: CASSLDGGGKEDQPQHF. The CDR3, as DNA: TGTGCCAGCAGCTTAGATGGGGGGGGGAAAGAGGATCAGCCCCAGCATTTT.

The gene calls are TRBV30 and TRBJ1-1; no firm D call. There are 16 residues in the CDR3. Trimming left V 0 bases short and J 4 bases short, with 18 bases between. In germline, CDR1 is GTSNPN, CDR2 SVGIG (reference sequence). This CDR3 is CAWSVPTEAVGTEAFF. The CDR3 DNA reads as TGTGCCTGGAGTGTACCGACCGAGGCGGTTGGCACTGAAGCTTTCTTT.

The chain links TRBV27 to TRBJ2-1, with D uncertain. Per the germline V gene, CDR1 is MNHEY and CDR2 is SMNVEV (reference sequence). The V end lost 0 bases, the J end lost 3 bases, and 6 bases lay between the germline ends. The CDR3 loop spans 14 amino acids. This CDR3 reads CASSLSPSYNEQFF. CDR3 bases: TGTGCCAGCAGTTTATCTCCCAGCTACAATGAGCAGTTCTTC.

CDR3 in amino acids: CASSVQGRTRGVPDTQYF. CDR3 in DNA: TGTGCCAGCAGCGTACAGGGGAGGACTAGAGGGGTCCCAGATACGCAGTATTTT. The chain links TRBV9 to TRBJ2-3; D might be TRBD2 (7 bases). Germline lookup yields CDR1 SGDLS and CDR2 YYNGEE. This CDR3 is 18 amino acids long. V gave up 1 base and J gave up 4 bases, with 22 bases separating them.

This clone was counted between two and nine times. The chain employs TRBV11-3 and TRBJ2-3; no reliable D call. Germline V gene lookup returns CDR1 SGHNT and CDR2 YENEEA. CDR3 size: 15 residues. V shed 1 base and J shed 0 bases, with 8 bases lying between them. CDR3 nucleotide sequence: TGTGCCAGCAGCTTAGGACTGACTAGCACAGATACGCAGTATTTT. Translating it yields CASSLGLTSTDTQYF.

The chain links TRBV7-9 to TRBJ2-5; 7 bases map to TRBD1. This CDR3 has 15 residues. CDR1 and CDR2 (germline): SEHNR, FQNEAQ (reference sequence). J was trimmed by 6 bases and V by 4 bases; bases with no gene match: 11. CDR3 protein: CASSSDRAARQTQYF. CDR3 nucleotides: TGTGCCAGCAGCTCAGACAGGGCGGCACGTCAGACCCAGTACTTC.

The chain uses TRBV19 and TRBJ2-5, with a tentative D call TRBD2 (6 bases). Per the germline V gene, CDR1 is LNHDA and CDR2 is SQIVND (reference sequence). The V gene lost 3 bases and the J gene lost 7 bases, with 21 bases spanning the gap. CDR3 length equals 16 residues. CDR3 amino acids: CASSIGGRFTRGTQYF. CDR3 coding DNA: TGTGCCAGTAGTATCGGGGGACGGTTCACGAGGGGGACCCAGTACTTC.

The rearrangement links TRBV19 to TRBJ1-1; D ambiguous. Trimming pared 2 bases from V and 11 bases from J, leaving 15 bases between. CDR1 and CDR2 from the germline V gene are LNHDA and SQIVND (reference sequence). The CDR3 length is 13 residues. CDR3 DNA sequence: TGTGCCAGTAGTATACCCCGAGGGATTTGGGCTTTCTTT. Amino acids: CASSIPRGIWAFF.

The gene calls are TRBV7-2 and TRBJ2-1; a weak D match, TRBD1 (7 bases). There are 14 residues in the CDR3. Germline V CDR1 and CDR2: SGHTA, FQGNSA. V shed 4 bases and J shed 8 bases, with 15 bases lying between them. CDR3 loop: CASSSRGGGDEQFF. The CDR3 DNA reads as TGTGCCAGCAGCTCACGAGGAGGGGGCGATGAGCAGTTCTTC.

The chain is built from TRBV21-1 and TRBJ2-5; TRBD2 is the table's D call, not checked against the DNA. TRBV21-1 is listed as a pseudogene. This CDR3 is built from 17 residues. The CDR3 loop reads CASSKAPAGPGGETQYF. In DNA, the CDR3 is TGTGCCAGCAGCAAAGCACCAGCGGGCCCCGGCGGGGAGACCCAGTACTTC.

The genes are TRBV7-3 and TRBJ2-7; tentative D call: TRBD2 (7 bases). Trimming stripped 5 bases from V and 4 bases from J, with 21 bases between. The CDR3 is 16 amino acids. The germline V gene encodes CDR1 SGHTA and CDR2 FQGTGA. The CDR3 DNA is TGTGCCAGCAGCCCAGGGGTCGGCGGGAGAGCATACGAGCAGTACTTC. Residues: CASSPGVGGRAYEQYF.

The chain employs TRBV28 and TRBJ2-7; a possible D gene is TRBD1 (5 bases). Germline V gene sequence: CDR1 MDHEN, CDR2 SYDVKM. This CDR3 region has 13 residues. V lost 7 bases and J 3 bases, leaving 13 bases between the germline ends. CDR3 bases: TGTGCCAGCACCCAACCCGGACACTACGAGCAGTACTTC. Translating it yields CASTQPGHYEQYF.

The CDR3 loop reads CASGQGGYDGYTF. The DNA of the CDR3 is TGTGCCAGCGGACAGGGAGGATACGATGGCTACACCTTC. This chain uses TRBV10-3 with TRBJ1-2, with 8 nucleotides matching TRBD1. CDR1 is ENHRY and CDR2 is SYGVKD in the germline V gene. This CDR3 has 13 amino acids. The V and J ends lost 10 bases and 6 bases, in that order; junction bases with no gene match: 10.

The genes are TRBV5-4 and TRBJ2-2; D not resolved. The CDR3 has 15 residues. V gave up 1 base and J gave up 1 base, with 8 bases separating them. CDR1 SGHNT and CDR2 YYREEE come from the germline V gene (reference sequence). CDR3 sequence: CASSLPAGNTGELFF. In DNA form, the CDR3 reads TGTGCCAGCAGCTTGCCTGCAGGGAACACCGGGGAGCTGTTTTTT.